The 23 T cell receptor beta chains below come from one sample, sequenced in a study of CD8 T cells in Susac syndrome (dated by TCRdb to the late 2010s). Receptor libraries were prepared by the immunoSEQ multiplex PCR assay. RNA was extracted with the RNeasy kit and 0.5 to 1 ug was reverse transcribed using random hexamers. The public reads were quality trimmed at Q25 with fastp and then assembled into clones with MiXCR by TCRdb, keeping productive beta chains. Rows are unified per CDR3 protein, each entry keeping the most common DNA and genes. The sample data list roughly 330,000 distinct CDR3 sequences, and 92% of these were observed just once. The ten largest clonotypes hold more than 0.06% of the sample. The sequenced material came from CD4+ T cells from PBMCs. The receptor set was obtained from a human donor with multiple sclerosis.

The rearrangement links TRBV9 to TRBJ1-2, with D tentatively TRBD1 (6 bases). In germline, CDR1 is SGDLS, CDR2 YYNGEE. The V and J ends lost 3 bases and 4 bases respectively, with 19 bases between them. This CDR3 comprises 16 residues. CDR3 sequence: CASSASRGPNSYGYTF. In nucleotides, the CDR3 is TGTGCCAGCAGCGCGTCCAGGGGACCCAACTCCTATGGCTACACCTTC. The whole variable domain, filled in from reference TRBV9 and TRBJ1-2, reads DSGVTQTPKHLITATGQRVTLRCSPRSGDLSVYWYQQSLDQGLQFLIQYYNGEERAKGNILERFSAQQFPDLHSELNLSSLELGDSALYFCASSASRGPNSYGYTFGSGTRLTVV.

The rearrangement links TRBV3-1 to TRBJ2-5; D is ambiguous. The CDR3 contains 15 residues. V gave up 0 bases and J gave up 7 bases, with 15 bases separating them. Per the germline V gene, CDR1 is LGHDT and CDR2 is YNNKEL (reference sequence). The CDR3 spells CASSQDQGPWGTQYF. As DNA, the CDR3 is TGTGCCAGCAGCCAAGATCAAGGACCCTGGGGGACCCAGTACTTC.

The chain couples TRBV29-1 to TRBJ1-1; D is ambiguous. The V gene's germline CDR1 is SQVTM and CDR2 ANQGSEA. V shed 6 bases and J shed 0 bases, with 11 bases lying between them. The CDR3 sequence is 13 residues long. The CDR3 region has the DNA TGCAGCGTGCGCAGCAGAATGAACACTGAAGCTTTCTTT. Encoded protein: CSVRSRMNTEAFF. The whole variable domain, remainder taken from reference TRBV29-1 and TRBJ1-1, is SAVISQKPSRDICQRGTSLTIQCQVDSQVTMMFWYRQQPGQSLTLIATANQGSEATYESGFVIDKFPISRPNLTFSTLTVSNMSPEDSSIYLCSVRSRMNTEAFFGQGTRLTVV.

This chain uses TRBV4-1 with TRBJ2-5, with D perhaps matching TRBD1 or TRBD2 (5 bases each). Trimming stripped 1 base from V and 1 base from J, with 16 bases between. The length of the CDR3 is 17 residues. The germline gives CDR1 MGHRA, CDR2 YSYEKL. The CDR3 DNA is TGCGCCAGCAGCCAAGGTAACGGGGCGAACCGCCAAGAGACCCAGTACTTC. Translated, it gives CASSQGNGANRQETQYF.

The genes are TRBV20-1 and TRBJ2-3, with TRBD2 identical over 11 bases. The CDR3 has 14 amino acids. Looked up from germline, CDR1 is DFQATT and CDR2 is SNEGSKA (reference sequence). J was trimmed by 5 bases and V by 6 bases; bases with no gene match: 7. This CDR3 reads CSAYTSGSVDTQYF. The CDR3 DNA reads as TGCAGTGCCTACACTAGCGGGAGTGTAGATACGCAGTATTTT.

This clonotype was recorded only once. The chain couples TRBV30 to TRBJ2-7; 8 nucleotides line up with TRBD2. This CDR3 is 12 amino acids long. J lost 9 bases, V lost 3 bases, and 7 bases had no gene match. Germline V CDR1 and CDR2: GTSNPN, SVGIG (reference sequence). CDR3 sequence: CAWSPGGAAQYF. The CDR3 DNA follows: TGTGCCTGGAGCCCCGGGGGGGCCGCGCAGTACTTC. Complete variable domain (other parts from reference TRBV30 and TRBJ2-7): SQTIHQWPATLVQPVGSPLSLECTVEGTSNPNLYWYRQAAGRGLQLLFYSVGIGQISSEVPQNLSASRPQDRQFILSSKKLLLSDSGFYLCAWSPGGAAQYFGPGTRLTVT.

The chain links TRBV7-3 to TRBJ1-6; tentative D call: TRBD1 (5 bases). V was pared by 5 bases and J by 10 bases, with 18 bases between. Looked up from germline, CDR1 is SGHTA and CDR2 is FQGTGA. This CDR3 spans 15 amino acids. The CDR3 sequence: CASSQRGGAESPLHF. The CDR3 coding sequence is TGTGCCAGCAGCCAGCGTGGGGGTGCGGAATCACCCCTCCACTTT.

The rearrangement links TRBV5-4 to TRBJ1-2, with 10 bases matching TRBD1. The V and J ends lost 1 base and 1 base, in that order; junction bases with no gene match: 7. Germline CDR1 and CDR2: SGHNT and YYREEE (reference sequence). This CDR3 spans 17 amino acids. DNA of the CDR3: TGTGCCAGCAGCTTGCGACAGGGGGCATACCTTAACTATGGCTACACCTTC. This encodes CASSLRQGAYLNYGYTF. The full variable domain, its missing parts supplied by reference TRBV5-4 and TRBJ1-2, is ETGVTQSPTHLIKTRGQQVTLRCSSQSGHNTVSWYQQALGQGPQFIFQYYREEENGRGNFPPRFSGLQFPNYSSELNVNALELDDSALYLCASSLRQGAYLNYGYTFGSGTRLTVV.

DNA of the CDR3: TGTGCCAGCTCACCGATAGTCGACAGGAACAATGAGCAGTTCTTC. Its protein product is CASSPIVDRNNEQFF. The chain joins TRBV18 to TRBJ2-1; D possibly corresponds to TRBD1 (6 bases). This CDR3 is 15 amino acids long. Trimming took 3 bases from V and 5 from J, leaving 14 bases between them. Germline loops: CDR1 KGHSH, CDR2 LQKENI.

The J gene is TRBJ1-2, the V gene TRBV15, with D maybe TRBD1 (5 bases). With 0 bases removed from V and 7 bases from J, the gap between germline ends came to 12 bases. Per germline, CDR1 LNHNV and CDR2 YYDKDF (reference sequence). The CDR3 totals 14 residues. In DNA, the CDR3 is TGTGCCACCAGCAGAGATAAAGGGACTTCTGGCTACACCTTC. It codes for CATSRDKGTSGYTF.

V and J are TRBV2 and TRBJ1-2; D is ambiguous. The CDR3 runs 14 residues. Germline CDR1 reads SNHLY; CDR2 reads FYNNEI. V lost 3 bases and J lost 4, with 12 bases in between. CDR3 loop: CASSELAVAYGYTF. The CDR3 bases are TGTGCCAGCAGTGAGTTGGCAGTAGCCTATGGCTACACCTTC.

This chain joins TRBV6-2 or TRBV6-3 and TRBJ1-5; TRBD1 is a possible D gene (5 bases). V was shortened by 4 bases and J by 11 bases, with 18 bases between the two germline ends. CDR1 and CDR2 from the germline V gene are MNHEY and SVGEGT. This CDR3 is 14 amino acids long. As DNA, the CDR3 is TGTGCCAGCAGTTTTACGACAGCACGTAAGGCCCAGCATTTT. Its protein is CASSFTTARKAQHF.

The chain couples TRBV20-1 to TRBJ1-2; 10 bases line up with TRBD1. The CDR3 contains 15 residues. Per the germline V gene, CDR1 is DFQATT and CDR2 is SNEGSKA (reference sequence). J was trimmed by 1 base and V by 6 bases; bases with no gene match: 8. The CDR3, as DNA: TGCAGTGCCAGCTGGACAGGGGGTCGTAACTATGGCTACACCTTC. This translates into CSASWTGGRNYGYTF.

V gene TRBV7-2 combines with J gene TRBJ2-5; 7 bases map to TRBD2. CDR1 and CDR2 from the germline V gene are SGHTA and FQGNSA. The junction had 4 bases not matched to a gene; V was cut back by 1 base and J by 2 bases. The CDR3 sequence is 15 residues long. CDR3 nucleotide sequence: TGTGCCAGCAGCTTAGGGGGGGGATCTCAAGAGACCCAGTACTTC. Its protein product is CASSLGGGSQETQYF.

The chain combines TRBV15 with TRBJ1-2, with TRBD1 identical over 8 bases. CDR1 and CDR2 from the germline V gene are LNHNV and YYDKDF (reference sequence). CDR3 length equals 15 residues. V trimming: 3 bases; J trimming: 0 bases; junction bases outside the gene matches: 3. The DNA of the CDR3 is TGTGCCACCAGCAGGGACAGGGCAACTAACTATGGCTACACCTTC. Its protein product is CATSRDRATNYGYTF.

This chain connects TRBV4-1 to TRBJ1-2; 8 bases are a match to TRBD1. V dropped 1 base and J dropped 4; count of bases not matched to a gene: 5. This CDR3 region has 15 residues. Germline-derived CDR1 and CDR2 are MGHRA and YSYEKL. CDR3 bases: TGCGCCAGCAGCCAAGTCCCAGGGGGCGGCTATGGCTACACCTTC. Translating gives CASSQVPGGGYGYTF.

This chain connects TRBV29-1 to TRBJ2-1, with 9 bases aligning to TRBD2. The CDR3 has 15 amino acids. J lost 6 bases, V lost 1 base, and 7 bases had no gene match. CDR1 SQVTM and CDR2 ANQGSEA come from the germline V gene. The CDR3 DNA is TGCAGCGTTGAAGTGACGCGGGGGGGCCGCAATGAGCAGTTCTTC. Translating gives CSVEVTRGGRNEQFF.

This clonotype was observed once. The chain uses TRBV4-3 and TRBJ2-1, with a tentative D call TRBD2 (5 bases). The V gene's germline CDR1 is LGHNA and CDR2 YSLEER. The CDR3 spans 15 residues. The germline V and J ends were trimmed by 3 bases and 8 bases, with 17 bases remaining between them. The CDR3 bases are TGCGCCAGCAGCCACCTACCCCGGGCGAGGGATGAGCAGTTCTTC. It encodes CASSHLPRARDEQFF.

This rearrangement joins TRBV6-2 or TRBV6-3 to TRBJ2-7; 8 bases match TRBD2. V dropped 5 bases and J dropped 2; count of bases not matched to a gene: 11. The germline gives CDR1 MNHEY, CDR2 SVGEGT. The CDR3 covers 16 residues. CDR3 amino acids: CASSTRLAGPTYEQYF. The CDR3 DNA reads as TGTGCCAGCAGTACCCGATTAGCGGGACCGACCTACGAGCAGTACTTC.

The rearrangement joins TRBV30 to TRBJ1-5; D might be TRBD1 (5 bases). V was shortened by 0 bases and J by 7 bases, with 16 bases between the two germline ends. Germline V gene lookup returns CDR1 GTSNPN and CDR2 SVGIG (reference sequence). The CDR3 sequence is 15 residues long. The CDR3 nucleotides read TGTGCCTGGAGTGTACCCAGGGCATCGGGCCAGCCCCAGCATTTT. Protein product: CAWSVPRASGQPQHF.

This sequence joins TRBV20-1 and TRBJ2-1; 14 bases map to TRBD2. The CDR3 consists of 16 residues. V lost 0 bases, J lost 7 bases, and 5 bases stayed unmatched. Germline-derived CDR1 and CDR2 are DFQATT and SNEGSKA (reference sequence). The CDR3 DNA reads TGCAGTGCTAGAGATACGGGACTAGCGGGAGTGAATGAGCAGTTCTTC. This encodes CSARDTGLAGVNEQFF.

The chain couples TRBV20-1 to TRBJ2-5, with a possible D match to TRBD2 (5 bases). CDR1 DFQATT and CDR2 SNEGSKA come from the germline V gene (reference sequence). With 0 bases removed from V and 2 bases from J, the gap between germline ends came to 10 bases. The CDR3 is made up of 14 amino acids. CDR3 region: CSARDPGIQETQYF. The CDR3, as DNA: TGCAGTGCTAGAGATCCGGGGATTCAAGAGACCCAGTACTTC.

CDR3 coding DNA: TGCAGCGTTGAAGAGGGGGGATATGGCTACACCTTC. It translates to CSVEEGGYGYTF. This chain connects TRBV29-1 to TRBJ1-2; D is perhaps TRBD1 (5 bases). Per germline, CDR1 SQVTM and CDR2 ANQGSEA. V was clipped by 0 bases and J by 5 bases, with 7 bases between them. This CDR3 is built from 12 residues.